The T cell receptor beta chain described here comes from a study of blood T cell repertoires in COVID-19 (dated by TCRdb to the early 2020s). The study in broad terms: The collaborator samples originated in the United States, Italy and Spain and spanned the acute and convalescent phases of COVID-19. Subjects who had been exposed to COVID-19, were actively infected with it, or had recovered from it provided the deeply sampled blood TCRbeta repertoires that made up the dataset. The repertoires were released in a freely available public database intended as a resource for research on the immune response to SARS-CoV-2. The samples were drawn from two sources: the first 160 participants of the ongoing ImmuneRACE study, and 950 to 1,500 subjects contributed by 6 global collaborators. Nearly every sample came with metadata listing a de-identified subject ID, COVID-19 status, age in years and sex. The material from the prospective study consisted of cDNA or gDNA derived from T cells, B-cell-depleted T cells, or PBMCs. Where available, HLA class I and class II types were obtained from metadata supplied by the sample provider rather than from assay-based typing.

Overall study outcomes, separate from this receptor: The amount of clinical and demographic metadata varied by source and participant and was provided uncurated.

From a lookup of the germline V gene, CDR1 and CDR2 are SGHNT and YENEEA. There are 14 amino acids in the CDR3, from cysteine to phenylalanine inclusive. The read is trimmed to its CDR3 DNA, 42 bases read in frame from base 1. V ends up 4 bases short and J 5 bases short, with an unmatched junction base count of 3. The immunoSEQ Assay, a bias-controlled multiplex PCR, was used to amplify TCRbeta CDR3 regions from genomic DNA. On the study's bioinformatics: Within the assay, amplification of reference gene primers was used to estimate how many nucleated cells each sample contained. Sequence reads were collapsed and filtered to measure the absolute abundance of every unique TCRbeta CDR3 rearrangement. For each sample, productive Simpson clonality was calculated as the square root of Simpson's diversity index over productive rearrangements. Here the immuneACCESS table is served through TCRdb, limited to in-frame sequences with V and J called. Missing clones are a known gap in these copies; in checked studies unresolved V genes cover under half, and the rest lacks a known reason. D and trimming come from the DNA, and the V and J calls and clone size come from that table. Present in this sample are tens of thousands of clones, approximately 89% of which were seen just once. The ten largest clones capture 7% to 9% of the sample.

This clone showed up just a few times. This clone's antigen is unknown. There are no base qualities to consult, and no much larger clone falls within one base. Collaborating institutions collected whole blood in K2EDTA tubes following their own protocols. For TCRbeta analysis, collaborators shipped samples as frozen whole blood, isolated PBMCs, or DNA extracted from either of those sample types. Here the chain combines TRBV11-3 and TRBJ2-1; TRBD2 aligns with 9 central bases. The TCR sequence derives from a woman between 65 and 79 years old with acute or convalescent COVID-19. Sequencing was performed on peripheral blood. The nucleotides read TGTGCCAGCAGCTCGGGACTAGCCCACAATGAGCAGTTCTTC. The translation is CASSSGLAHNEQFF.